This is a list of T cell receptor beta chains from one sample in a study of blood T cells in healthy people across ages. MiXCR, run by TCRdb on the 5' RACE reads, gives a single entry per CDR3 protein. The data hold roughly 1.9 million distinct CDR3 sequences, with 39% observed a single time. Sequenced sample: blood. These receptors originate from a human donor in good health. CDR3s include the opening cysteine and the closing phenylalanine or tryptophan. D genes are given only for firm matches. Size is omitted from some rows. Given values are once, few, many or a class for expanded clones.

V gene,CDR3 length,D gene,clone size,J gene,CDR3 protein,CDR3 DNA
TRBV4-3,17,-,-,TRBJ1-4,CASSQVLGDPTNEKLFF,TGCGCCAGCAGCCAAGTGTTGGGAGACCCAACTAATGAAAAACTGTTTTTT
TRBV10-3,15,TRBD1,-,TRBJ2-7,CATASPTGGTYEQYF,TGTGCCACCGCGAGCCCGACAGGGGGCACCTACGAGCAGTACTTC
TRBV5-1,12,-,-,TRBJ2-1,CASSSLSDEQFF,TGCGCCAGCAGCTCCCTCTCGGATGAGCAGTTCTTC
TRBV28,13,-,-,TRBJ1-2,CASSEQGWDGYTF,TGTGCCAGCAGTGAGCAGGGGTGGGATGGCTACACCTTC
TRBV12-3/TRBV12-4,15,TRBD1,many,TRBJ2-1,CASSPGQGAGNEQFF,TGTGCCAGCAGTCCGGGACAGGGGGCAGGGAATGAGCAGTTCTTC
TRBV25-1,18,TRBD2,-,TRBJ2-5,CASSVYGGSGGLQETQYF,TGTGCCAGCAGTGTCTATGGCGGAAGCGGGGGGCTCCAAGAGACCCAGTACTTC
TRBV5-1,15,-,-,TRBJ2-3,CASSFNGASADTQYF,TGCGCCAGCAGCTTTAATGGGGCGAGCGCAGATACGCAGTATTTT
TRBV6-1,14,-,few,TRBJ2-1,CATEAAARYNEQFF,TGTGCCACCGAAGCGGCAGCTCGGTACAATGAGCAGTTCTTC
TRBV11-3,13,-,many,TRBJ2-1,CASTPPGAVEQFF,TGTGCCAGCACCCCCCCTGGGGCGGTAGAGCAGTTCTTC
TRBV29-1,14,TRBD2,-,TRBJ2-1,CSGRKSGRYYEQFF,TGCAGCGGAAGAAAAAGCGGGAGGTATTATGAGCAGTTCTTC
TRBV12-3/TRBV12-4,15,-,-,TRBJ1-1,CASSLSLGGGTEAFF,TGTGCCAGCAGTTTATCACTGGGCGGTGGCACTGAAGCTTTCTTT
TRBV2,14,-,-,TRBJ2-3,CVSSEVPSTDTQYF,TGTGTCAGCAGTGAAGTCCCTAGCACAGATACGCAGTATTTT
TRBV10-3,14,-,few,TRBJ2-7,CAISADPSSYEQYF,TGTGCCATCAGTGCCGACCCGAGCTCCTACGAGCAGTACTTC
TRBV29-1,13,TRBD1,-,TRBJ2-1,CGVSGTAYNEQFF,TGCGGCGTATCCGGGACAGCCTACAATGAGCAGTTCTTC
TRBV5-1,17,TRBD1,-,TRBJ1-2,CASSLGQGVTDVYGYTF,TGCGCCAGCAGCTTGGGACAGGGGGTGACGGACGTCTATGGCTACACCTTC
TRBV10-3,15,-,few,TRBJ1-4,CAISESKGRNEKLFF,TGTGCCATCAGTGAGTCGAAGGGGCGCAATGAAAAACTGTTTTTT
TRBV7-2,16,-,-,TRBJ1-6,CASSLEGTVYNSPLHF,TGTGCCAGCAGCTTAGAAGGGACGGTCTATAATTCACCCCTCCACTTT
TRBV5-1,14,-,many,TRBJ2-1,CASSLGGVGDEQFF,TGCGCCAGCAGCTTAGGGGGGGTCGGCGATGAGCAGTTCTTC
TRBV5-1,14,-,-,TRBJ2-5,CASSFGARGETQYF,TGCGCCAGCAGCTTCGGGGCGAGGGGAGAGACCCAGTACTTC
TRBV7-9,13,-,few,TRBJ1-6,CASSANGDSPLHF,TGTGCCAGCAGCGCGAACGGGGATTCACCCCTCCACTTT
TRBV12-3/TRBV12-4,14,-,-,TRBJ1-1,CASSFISGSAEAFF,TGTGCCAGCAGTTTTATTTCGGGGAGCGCTGAAGCTTTCTTT
TRBV5-1,15,-,few,TRBJ1-2,CASSPTFTGSYGYTF,TGCGCCAGCAGCCCGACATTTACAGGTTCCTATGGCTACACCTTC
TRBV11-2,18,-,-,TRBJ2-3,CASSLGPWKRRSGDTQYF,TGTGCCAGCAGCTTAGGGCCCTGGAAGCGGAGGTCAGGAGATACGCAGTATTTT
TRBV12-3/TRBV12-4,13,TRBD1,-,TRBJ1-1,CASRVTRGTEAFF,TGTGCCAGCAGGGTAACCAGGGGGACTGAAGCTTTCTTT
TRBV6-2/TRBV6-3,16,-,-,TRBJ2-5,CASSYSIGRLQETQYF,TGTGCCAGCAGTTACTCGATCGGTCGACTGCAAGAGACCCAGTACTTC
TRBV7-7,20,TRBD1,few,TRBJ2-6,CASSLRDGTGADSGANVLTF,TGTGCCAGCAGCTTAAGGGATGGCACAGGGGCGGACTCTGGGGCCAACGTCCTGACTTTC
TRBV28,15,TRBD2,few,TRBJ2-5,CASSSPPRGGVTQYF,TGTGCCAGCAGTTCCCCCCCGCGGGGGGGCGTGACCCAGTACTTC
TRBV7-2,14,-,-,TRBJ1-2,CASSLVRRDDGYTF,TGTGCCAGCAGCTTAGTACGCCGGGATGATGGCTACACCTTC
TRBV28,15,-,-,TRBJ1-5,CASSQKTIINQPQHF,TGTGCCAGCAGCCAAAAAACCATAATCAATCAGCCCCAGCATTTT
TRBV7-9,15,TRBD1,-,TRBJ1-2,CASSLAGTGGNGYTF,TGTGCCAGCAGCTTAGCGGGGACAGGGGGCAATGGCTACACCTTC
TRBV13,15,TRBD1,-,TRBJ2-5,CASSSRDRGRETQYF,TGTGCCAGCAGCTCCCGGGACAGGGGGCGAGAGACCCAGTACTTC
TRBV28,14,-,many,TRBJ2-5,CASSYGLTQETQYF,TGTGCCAGCAGTTACGGACTAACCCAAGAGACCCAGTACTTC
TRBV12-3/TRBV12-4,14,TRBD1,-,TRBJ1-2,CASSFSTGGYGYTF,TGTGCCAGCAGTTTTTCGACAGGGGGCTATGGCTACACCTTC
TRBV13,14,TRBD1,few,TRBJ2-3,CASSSPGQTDTQYF,TGTGCCAGCAGCTCCCCGGGACAGACAGATACGCAGTATTTT
TRBV11-1,19,-,-,TRBJ2-5,CASSSFPVRDSTHQETQYF,TGTGCCAGCAGCTCTTTCCCCGTCAGGGATAGCACGCATCAGGAGACCCAGTACTTC
TRBV7-2,14,-,few,TRBJ2-4,CASSLVGAGNIQYF,TGTGCCAGCAGCTTAGTAGGGGCGGGGAACATTCAGTACTTC